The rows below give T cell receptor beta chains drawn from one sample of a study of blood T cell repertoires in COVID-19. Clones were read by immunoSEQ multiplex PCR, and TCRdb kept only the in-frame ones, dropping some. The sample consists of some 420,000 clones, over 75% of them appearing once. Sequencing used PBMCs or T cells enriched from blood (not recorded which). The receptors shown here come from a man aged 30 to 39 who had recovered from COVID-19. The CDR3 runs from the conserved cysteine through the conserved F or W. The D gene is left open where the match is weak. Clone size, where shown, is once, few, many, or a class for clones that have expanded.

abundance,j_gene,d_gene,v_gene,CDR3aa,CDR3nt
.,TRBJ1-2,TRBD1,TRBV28,CASREDRVLVYGYTF,TGTGCCAGCAGAGAAGACAGGGTCTTGGTTTATGGCTACACCTTC
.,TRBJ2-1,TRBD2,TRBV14,CASRIAGGGNEQFF,TGTGCCAGCAGAATAGCGGGAGGGGGCAATGAGCAGTTCTTC
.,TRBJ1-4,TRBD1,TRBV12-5,CASGLPQGTGIREKLFF,TGTGCTAGTGGTTTGCCACAAGGGACAGGGATACGTGAAAAACTGTTTTTT
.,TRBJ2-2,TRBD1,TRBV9,CASSVTGGVNTGELFF,TGTGCCAGCAGCGTTACAGGGGGCGTGAACACCGGGGAGCTGTTTTTT
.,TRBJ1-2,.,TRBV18,CASSPKPNNYGYTF,TGTGCCAGCTCTCCTAAACCCAACAACTATGGCTACACCTTC
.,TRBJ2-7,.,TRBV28,CASGSSYEQYF,TGTGCCAGCGGGAGCTCCTACGAGCAGTACTTC
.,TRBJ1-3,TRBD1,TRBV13,CASSLGWTGGSAAGNTIYF,TGTGCCAGCAGCTTAGGGTGGACAGGGGGCTCGGCGGCTGGAAACACCATATATTTT
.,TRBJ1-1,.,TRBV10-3,CAISESLGALNTEAFF,TGTGCCATCAGTGAGTCACTTGGGGCCCTGAACACTGAAGCTTTCTTT
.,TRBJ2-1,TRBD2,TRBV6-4,CASSHSGTYNEQFF,TGTGCCAGCAGTCATAGCGGGACATACAATGAGCAGTTCTTC
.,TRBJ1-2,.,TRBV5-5,CASSLVAGGAYGYTF,TGTGCCAGCAGCTTGGTGGCAGGAGGGGCCTATGGCTACACCTTC
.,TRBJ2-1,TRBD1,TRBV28,CASSASRGPSYNEQFF,TGTGCCAGCAGCGCCTCCAGGGGGCCTTCCTACAATGAGCAGTTCTTC
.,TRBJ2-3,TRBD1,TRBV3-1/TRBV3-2,CASSQILTGARRRSQYF,TGTGCCAGCAGCCAAATTCTGACAGGGGCCCGCCGGCGGTCGCAGTATTTT
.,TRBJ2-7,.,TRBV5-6,CASSPRGYEQYF,TGTGCCAGCAGCCCTAGGGGCTACGAGCAGTACTTC
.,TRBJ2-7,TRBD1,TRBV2,CAIQRTGSYEQYF,TGTGCCATCCAAAGGACAGGGTCCTACGAGCAGTACTTC
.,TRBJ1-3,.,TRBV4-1,CASSQHTGSGNTIYF,TGCGCCAGCAGCCAACACACAGGTTCTGGAAACACCATATATTTT
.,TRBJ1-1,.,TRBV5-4,CASSYVGETEAFF,TGTGCCAGCAGTTACGTAGGGGAAACTGAAGCTTTCTTT
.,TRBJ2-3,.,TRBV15,CATSRDGGGTDTQYF,TGTGCCACCAGCAGAGATGGTGGAGGCACAGATACGCAGTATTTT
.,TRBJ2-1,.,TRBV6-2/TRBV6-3,CASSYDTSYNEQFF,TGTGCCAGCAGTTATGACACCTCCTACAATGAGCAGTTCTTC
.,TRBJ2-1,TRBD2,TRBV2,CASRVGLAGEQFF,TGTGCCAGCAGGGTGGGACTAGCGGGCGAGCAGTTCTTC
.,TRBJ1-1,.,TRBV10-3,CAISGSQGTNTEAFF,TGTGCCATCAGTGGAAGCCAGGGGACGAACACTGAAGCTTTCTTT
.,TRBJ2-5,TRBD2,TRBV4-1,CASSQVAAGEVGTQYF,TGCGCCAGCAGCCAAGTAGCGGCGGGAGAGGTTGGGACCCAGTACTTC
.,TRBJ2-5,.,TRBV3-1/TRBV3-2,CASSHRGETQYF,TGTGCCAGCAGCCACAGGGGAGAGACCCAGTACTTC
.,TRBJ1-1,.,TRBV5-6,CASSLVPGSRKNTEAFF,TGTGCCAGCAGCTTGGTCCCAGGGTCAAGAAAGAACACTGAAGCTTTCTTT
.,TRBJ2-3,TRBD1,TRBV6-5,CASSYSGGLDTQYF,TGTGCCAGCAGTTACTCAGGGGGCTTAGATACGCAGTATTTT
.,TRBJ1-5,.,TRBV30,CAWSRGSSNQPQHF,TGTGCCTGGAGTAGGGGGTCTAGCAATCAGCCCCAGCATTTT
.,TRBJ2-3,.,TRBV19,CASRRGRRSTDTQYF,TGTGCCAGTCGGAGGGGGCGGAGGAGCACAGATACGCAGTATTTT
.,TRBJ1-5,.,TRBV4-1,CASSHGSNQPQHF,TGCGCCAGCAGCCACGGGAGCAATCAGCCCCAGCATTTT
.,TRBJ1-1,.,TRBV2,CASSAAGEDTEAFF,TGTGCCAGCAGTGCGGCGGGGGAGGACACTGAAGCTTTCTTT
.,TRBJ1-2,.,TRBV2,CASSAFYGYTF,TGTGCCAGCAGTGCCTTCTATGGCTACACCTTC
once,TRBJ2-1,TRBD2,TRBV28,CASSPPQAGGFYNEQFF,TGTGCCAGCAGTCCGCCTCAAGCGGGAGGGTTCTACAATGAGCAGTTCTTC
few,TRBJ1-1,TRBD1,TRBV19,CASSRVGGNTEAFF,TGTGCCAGTAGCCGGGTAGGGGGCAACACTGAAGCTTTCTTT
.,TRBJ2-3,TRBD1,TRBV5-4,CASSLGDRGEDTQYF,TGTGCCAGCAGCTTGGGGGACAGGGGGGAGGATACGCAGTATTTT